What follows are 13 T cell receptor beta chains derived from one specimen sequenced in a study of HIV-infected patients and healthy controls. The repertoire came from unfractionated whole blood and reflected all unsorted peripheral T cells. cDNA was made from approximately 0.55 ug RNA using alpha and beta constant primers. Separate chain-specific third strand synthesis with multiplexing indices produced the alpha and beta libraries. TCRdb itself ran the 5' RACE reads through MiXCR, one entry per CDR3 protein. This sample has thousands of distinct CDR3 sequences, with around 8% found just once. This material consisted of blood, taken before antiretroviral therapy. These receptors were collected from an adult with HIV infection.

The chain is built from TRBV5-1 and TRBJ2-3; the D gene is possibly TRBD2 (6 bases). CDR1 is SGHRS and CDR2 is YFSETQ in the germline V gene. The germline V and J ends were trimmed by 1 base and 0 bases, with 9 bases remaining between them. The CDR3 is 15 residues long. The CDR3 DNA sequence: TGCGCCAGCAGCTTGCGGGGGACTAGCACAGATACGCAGTATTTT. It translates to CASSLRGTSTDTQYF.

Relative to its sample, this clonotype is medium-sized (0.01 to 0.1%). The CDR3 reads CSGGENEQFF. CDR3 coding DNA: TGCAGCGGCGGGGAGAATGAGCAGTTCTTC. The V call is TRBV29-1, the J call TRBJ2-1; maybe TRBD2 (6 bases). CDR1 and CDR2 (germline): SQVTM, ANQGSEA. Trimming took off 7 bases at V and 7 bases at J, with 8 bases between the two ends. This CDR3 comprises 10 residues.

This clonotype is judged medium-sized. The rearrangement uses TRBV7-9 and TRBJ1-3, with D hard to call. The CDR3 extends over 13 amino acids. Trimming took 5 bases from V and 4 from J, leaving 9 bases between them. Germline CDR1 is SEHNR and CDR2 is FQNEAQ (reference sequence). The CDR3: CASSPRAGNTIYF. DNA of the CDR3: TGTGCCAGCAGCCCCCGGGCCGGAAACACCATATATTTT.

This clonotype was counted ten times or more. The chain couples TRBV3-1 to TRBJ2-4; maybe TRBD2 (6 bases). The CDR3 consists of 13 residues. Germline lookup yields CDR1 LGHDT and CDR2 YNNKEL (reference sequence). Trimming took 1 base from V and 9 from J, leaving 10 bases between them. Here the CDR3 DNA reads TGTGCCAGCAGCCAAGTCCCCGGGGGCATTCAGTACTTC. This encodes CASSQVPGGIQYF. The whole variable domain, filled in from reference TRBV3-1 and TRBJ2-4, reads DTAVSQTPKYLVTQMGNDKSIKCEQNLGHDTMYWYKQDSKKFLKIMFSYNNKELIINETVPNRFSPKSPDKAHLNLHINSLELGDSAVYFCASSQVPGGIQYFGAGTRLSVL.

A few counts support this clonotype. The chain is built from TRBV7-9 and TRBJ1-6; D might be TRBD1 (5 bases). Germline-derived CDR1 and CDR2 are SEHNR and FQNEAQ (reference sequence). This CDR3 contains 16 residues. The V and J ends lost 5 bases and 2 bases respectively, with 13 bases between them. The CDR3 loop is CASSADISTYNSPLHF. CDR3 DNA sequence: TGTGCCAGCAGCGCGGACATCAGCACCTATAATTCACCCCTCCACTTT.

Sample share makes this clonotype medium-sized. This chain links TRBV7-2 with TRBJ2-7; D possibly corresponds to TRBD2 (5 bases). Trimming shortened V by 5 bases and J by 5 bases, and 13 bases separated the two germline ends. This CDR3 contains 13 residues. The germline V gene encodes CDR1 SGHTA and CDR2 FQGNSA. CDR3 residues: CASSGRVGDEQYF. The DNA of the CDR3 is TGTGCCAGCAGCGGGAGAGTCGGGGACGAGCAGTACTTC.

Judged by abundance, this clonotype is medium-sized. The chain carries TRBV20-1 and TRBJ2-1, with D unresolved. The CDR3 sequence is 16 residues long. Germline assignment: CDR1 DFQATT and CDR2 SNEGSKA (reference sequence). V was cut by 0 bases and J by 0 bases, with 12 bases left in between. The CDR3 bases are TGCAGTGCTAGAGATCTGAGTCAGAGCTCCTACAATGAGCAGTTCTTC. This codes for CSARDLSQSSYNEQFF.

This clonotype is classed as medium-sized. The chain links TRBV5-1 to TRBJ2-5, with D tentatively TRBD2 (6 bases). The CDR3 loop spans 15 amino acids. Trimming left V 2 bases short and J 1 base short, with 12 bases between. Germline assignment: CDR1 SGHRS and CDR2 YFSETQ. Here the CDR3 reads CASSLRVGGQETQYF. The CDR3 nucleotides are TGCGCCAGCAGCTTAAGGGTCGGGGGCCAAGAGACCCAGTACTTC.

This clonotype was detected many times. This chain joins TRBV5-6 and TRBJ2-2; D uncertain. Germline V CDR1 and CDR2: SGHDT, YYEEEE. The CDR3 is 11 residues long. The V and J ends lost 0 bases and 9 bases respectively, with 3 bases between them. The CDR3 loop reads CASSLDWELFF. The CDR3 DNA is TGTGCCAGCAGCTTGGACTGGGAGCTGTTTTTT.

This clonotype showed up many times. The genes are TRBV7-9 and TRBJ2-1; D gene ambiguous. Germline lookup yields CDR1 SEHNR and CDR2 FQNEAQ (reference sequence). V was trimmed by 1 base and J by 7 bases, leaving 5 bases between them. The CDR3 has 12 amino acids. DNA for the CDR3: TGTGCCAGCAGCTTAGAACTTAATGAGCAGTTCTTC. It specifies CASSLELNEQFF. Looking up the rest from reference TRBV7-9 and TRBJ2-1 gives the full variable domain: DTGVSQNPRHKITKRGQNVTFRCDPISEHNRLYWYRQTLGQGPEFLTYFQNEAQLEKSRLLSDRFSAERPKGSFSTLEIQRTEQGDSAMYLCASSLELNEQFFGPGTRLTVL.

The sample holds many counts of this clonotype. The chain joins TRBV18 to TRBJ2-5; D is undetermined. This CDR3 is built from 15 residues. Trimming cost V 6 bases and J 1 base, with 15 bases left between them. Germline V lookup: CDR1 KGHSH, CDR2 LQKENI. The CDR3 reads CASSNPSDLQETQYF. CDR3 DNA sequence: TGTGCCAGCTCTAATCCCAGCGATCTCCAAGAGACCCAGTACTTC. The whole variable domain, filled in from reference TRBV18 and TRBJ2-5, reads NAGVMQNPRHLVRRRGQEARLRCSPMKGHSHVYWYRQLPEEGLKFMVYLQKENIIDESGMPKERFSAEFPKEGPSILRIQQVVRGDSAAYFCASSNPSDLQETQYFGPGTRLLVL.

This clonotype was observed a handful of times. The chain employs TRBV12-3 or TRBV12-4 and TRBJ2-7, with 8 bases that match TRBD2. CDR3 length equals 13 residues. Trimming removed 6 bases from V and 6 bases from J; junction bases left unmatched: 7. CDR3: CASRPGTRSEQYF. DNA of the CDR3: TGTGCCAGCAGACCTGGGACTAGGAGCGAGCAGTACTTC.

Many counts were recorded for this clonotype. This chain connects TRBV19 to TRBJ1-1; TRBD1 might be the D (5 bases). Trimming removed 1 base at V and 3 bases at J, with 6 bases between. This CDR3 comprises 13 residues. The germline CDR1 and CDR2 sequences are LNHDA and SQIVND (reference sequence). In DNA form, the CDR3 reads TGTGCCAGTAGTATAGGGGGGTACACTGAAGCTTTCTTT. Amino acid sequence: CASSIGGYTEAFF.